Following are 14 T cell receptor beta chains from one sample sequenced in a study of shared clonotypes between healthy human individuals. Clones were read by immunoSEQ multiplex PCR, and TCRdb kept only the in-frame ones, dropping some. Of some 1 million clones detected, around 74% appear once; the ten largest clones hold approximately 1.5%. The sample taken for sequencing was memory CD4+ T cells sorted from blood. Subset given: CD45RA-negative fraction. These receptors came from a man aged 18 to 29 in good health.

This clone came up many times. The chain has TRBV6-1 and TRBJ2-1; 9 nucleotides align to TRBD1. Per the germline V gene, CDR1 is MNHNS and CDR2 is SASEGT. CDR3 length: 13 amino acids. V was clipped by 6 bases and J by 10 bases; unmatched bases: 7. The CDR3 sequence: CASRPTGGGEQFF. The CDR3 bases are TGTGCCAGCAGGCCCACAGGGGGCGGGGAGCAGTTCTTC.

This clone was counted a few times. CDR3 region: CASRGTVDTQYF. Written as DNA, the CDR3 is TGTGCCAGCAGGGGGACCGTTGATACGCAGTATTTT. The genes are TRBV2 and TRBJ2-3, with D perhaps matching TRBD1 or TRBD2 (5 bases each). The CDR3 covers 12 residues. Germline assignment: CDR1 SNHLY and CDR2 FYNNEI. With 6 bases removed from V and 6 bases from J, the gap between germline ends came to 10 bases.

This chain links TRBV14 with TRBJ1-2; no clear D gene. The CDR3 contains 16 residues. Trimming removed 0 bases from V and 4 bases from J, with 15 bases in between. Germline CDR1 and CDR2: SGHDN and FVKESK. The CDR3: CASSQETGRSFYGYTF. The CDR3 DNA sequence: TGTGCCAGCAGCCAAGAAACCGGTCGCTCCTTCTATGGCTACACCTTC.

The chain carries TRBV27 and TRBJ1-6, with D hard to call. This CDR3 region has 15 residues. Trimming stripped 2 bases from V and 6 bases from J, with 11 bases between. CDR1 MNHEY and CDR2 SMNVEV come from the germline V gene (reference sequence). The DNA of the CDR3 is TGTGCCAGCAGTTTACTTCAGCCACCTAATTCACCCCTCCACTTT. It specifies CASSLLQPPNSPLHF.

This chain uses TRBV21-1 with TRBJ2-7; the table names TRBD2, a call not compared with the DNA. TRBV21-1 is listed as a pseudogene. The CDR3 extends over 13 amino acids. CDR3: CASIVGRRPLEYF. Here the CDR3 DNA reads TGTGCCAGCATCGTGGGGAGGAGACCTTTAGAGTACTTC.

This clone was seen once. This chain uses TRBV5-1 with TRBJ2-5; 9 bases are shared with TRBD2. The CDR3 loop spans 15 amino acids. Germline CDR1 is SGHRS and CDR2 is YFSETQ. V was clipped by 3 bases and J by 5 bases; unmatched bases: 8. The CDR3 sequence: CASSSLSGSGETQYF. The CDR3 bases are TGCGCCAGCAGCTCACTTAGCGGGAGTGGGGAGACCCAGTACTTC.

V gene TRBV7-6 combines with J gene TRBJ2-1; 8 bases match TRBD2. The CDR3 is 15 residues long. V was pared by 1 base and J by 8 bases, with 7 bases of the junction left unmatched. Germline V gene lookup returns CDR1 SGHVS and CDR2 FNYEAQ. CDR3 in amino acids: CASSLDSGGRDEQFF. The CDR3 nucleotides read TGTGCCAGCAGCTTAGACAGCGGGGGCAGGGATGAGCAGTTCTTC. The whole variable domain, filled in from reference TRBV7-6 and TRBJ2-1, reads GAGVSQSPRYKVTKRGQDVALRCDPISGHVSLYWYRQALGQGPEFLTYFNYEAQQDKSGLPNDRFSAERPEGSISTLTIQRTEQRDSAMYRCASSLDSGGRDEQFFGPGTRLTVL.

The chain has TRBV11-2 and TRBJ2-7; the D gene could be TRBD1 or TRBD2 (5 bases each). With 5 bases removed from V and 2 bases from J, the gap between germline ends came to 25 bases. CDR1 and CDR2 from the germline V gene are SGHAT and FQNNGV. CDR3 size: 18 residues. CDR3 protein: CASSQEPYFRDGAYEQYF. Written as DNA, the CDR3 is TGTGCCAGCAGCCAAGAGCCCTACTTCCGGGACGGAGCCTACGAGCAGTACTTC.

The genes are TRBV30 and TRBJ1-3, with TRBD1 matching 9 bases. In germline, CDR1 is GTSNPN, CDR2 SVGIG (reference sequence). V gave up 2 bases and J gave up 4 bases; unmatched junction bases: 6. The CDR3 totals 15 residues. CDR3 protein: CAWSKQGAGGNTIYF. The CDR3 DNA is TGTGCCTGGAGTAAACAGGGGGCAGGAGGAAACACCATATATTTT.

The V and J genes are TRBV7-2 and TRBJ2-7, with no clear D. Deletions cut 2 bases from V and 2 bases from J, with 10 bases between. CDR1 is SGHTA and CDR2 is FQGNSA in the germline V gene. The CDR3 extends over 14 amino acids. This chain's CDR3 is CASSLRQLTYEQYF. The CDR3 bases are TGTGCCAGCAGCTTAAGGCAGCTCACCTACGAGCAGTACTTC.

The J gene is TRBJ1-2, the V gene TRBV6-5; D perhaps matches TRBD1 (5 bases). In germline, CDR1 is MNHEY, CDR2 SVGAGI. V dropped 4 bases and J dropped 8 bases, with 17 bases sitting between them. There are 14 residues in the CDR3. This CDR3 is CASSWAPGRSGYTF. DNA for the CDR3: TGTGCCAGCAGTTGGGCTCCAGGGAGAAGCGGCTACACCTTC.

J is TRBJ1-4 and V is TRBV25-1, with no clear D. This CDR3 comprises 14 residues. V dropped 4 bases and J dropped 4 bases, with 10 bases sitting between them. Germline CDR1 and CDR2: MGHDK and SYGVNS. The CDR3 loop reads CASSGPLVNEKLFF. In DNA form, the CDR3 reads TGTGCCAGCAGTGGGCCACTAGTTAATGAAAAACTGTTTTTT.

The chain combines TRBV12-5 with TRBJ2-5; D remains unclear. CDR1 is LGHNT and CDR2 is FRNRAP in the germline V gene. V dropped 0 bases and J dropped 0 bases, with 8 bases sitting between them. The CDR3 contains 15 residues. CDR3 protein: CASGLVRPYQETQYF. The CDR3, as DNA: TGTGCTAGTGGTTTGGTAAGGCCCTACCAAGAGACCCAGTACTTC. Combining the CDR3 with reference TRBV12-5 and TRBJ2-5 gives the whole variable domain DARVTQTPRHKVTEMGQEVTMRCQPILGHNTVFWYRQTMMQGLELLAYFRNRAPLDDSGMPKDRFSAEMPDATLATLKIQPSEPRDSAVYFCASGLVRPYQETQYFGPGTRLLVL.

CDR3: CASSPSAGTYEQYF. DNA of the CDR3: TGTGCCAGCTCCCCCTCGGCAGGGACCTACGAGCAGTACTTC. V and J are TRBV18 and TRBJ2-7, with D possibly being TRBD1 (5 bases). Germline CDR1 reads KGHSH; CDR2 reads LQKENI. V lost 6 bases to trimming and J lost 2 bases, with 14 bases between them. The CDR3 consists of 14 residues.